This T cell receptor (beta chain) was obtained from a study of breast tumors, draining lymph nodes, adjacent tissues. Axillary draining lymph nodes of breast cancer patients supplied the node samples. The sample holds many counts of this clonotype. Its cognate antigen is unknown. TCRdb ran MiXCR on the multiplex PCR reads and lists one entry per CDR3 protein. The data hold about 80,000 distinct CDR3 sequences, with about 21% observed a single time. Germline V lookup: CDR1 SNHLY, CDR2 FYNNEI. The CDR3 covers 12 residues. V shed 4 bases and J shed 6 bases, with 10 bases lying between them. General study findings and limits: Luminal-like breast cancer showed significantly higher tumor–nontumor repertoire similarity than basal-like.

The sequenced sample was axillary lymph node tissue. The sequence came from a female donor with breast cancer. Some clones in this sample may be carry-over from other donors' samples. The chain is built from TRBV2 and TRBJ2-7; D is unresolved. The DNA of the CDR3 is TGTGCCAGCAGTGCCGGGCGCGGCGAGCAGTACTTC. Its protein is CASSAGRGEQYF. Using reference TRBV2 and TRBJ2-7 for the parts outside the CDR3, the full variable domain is EPEVTQTPSHQVTQMGQEVILRCVPISNHLYFYWYRQILGQKVEFLVSFYNNEISEKSEIFDDQFSVERPDGSNFTLKIRSTKLEDSAMYFCASSAGRGEQYFGPGTRLTVT.